This is a list of T cell receptor beta chains from one sample in a study of T cells and Merkel cell carcinoma outcomes. Method: immunoSEQ multiplex PCR; TCRdb's copy keeps in-frame clones and lacks some. The table includes several thousand clones, about 72% detected once. The material sequenced was tumor tissue from Merkel cell carcinoma. These receptors originate from a human donor with Merkel cell carcinoma. Each CDR3 is given with its conserved first and last residue. The order of the fields is V gene, clone size, J gene, D gene, CDR3 protein, CDR3 DNA. The D gene is left open where the match is weak. Not all rows give a size; the values are once, few, many and, for expanded clones, a class.

>TRBV5-1|.|TRBJ1-1|.
CASSSPGDTEAFF
TGCGCCAGCAGCTCACCGGGAGACACTGAAGCTTTCTTT
>TRBV7-2|.|TRBJ2-2|.
CASSPPRGGLPGELFF
TGTGCCAGCAGCCCCCCCCGAGGAGGGCTCCCCGGGGAGCTGTTTTTT
>TRBV19|.|TRBJ2-1|TRBD2
CASSIGLAGVYNEQFF
TGTGCCAGTAGTATTGGACTAGCGGGAGTCTACAATGAGCAGTTCTTC
>TRBV4-1|once|TRBJ2-7|TRBD2
CASSQNIAGAYEQYF
TGCGCCAGCAGCCAAAACATAGCGGGGGCCTACGAGCAGTACTTC
>TRBV27|.|TRBJ1-5|.
CASSWSWRQPQHF
TGTGCCAGCAGTTGGAGCTGGCGCCAGCCCCAGCATTTT
>TRBV13|few|TRBJ2-7|TRBD2
CASSLTSGIAYEQYF
TGTGCCAGCAGCTTAACTAGCGGGATAGCCTACGAGCAGTACTTC
>TRBV4-2|.|TRBJ2-1|.
CASSQDSGSSYNEQFF
TGTGCCAGCAGCCAAGACTCGGGAAGCTCCTACAATGAGCAGTTCTTC
>TRBV18|.|TRBJ2-1|.
CASSPRQELSNEQFF
TGTGCCAGCTCACCGAGACAAGAACTCTCCAATGAGCAGTTCTTC
>TRBV4-1|few|TRBJ1-1|.
CASSQPPRNTEAFF
TGCGCCAGCAGCCAACCTCCCCGGAACACTGAAGCTTTCTTT
>TRBV11-2|.|TRBJ2-1|TRBD2
CASSLGLAGFYNEQFF
TGTGCCAGCAGCTTAGGGCTAGCGGGGTTCTACAATGAGCAGTTCTTC
>TRBV13|.|TRBJ2-7|TRBD2
CASSPPGLARRYEQYF
TGTGCCAGCAGCCCACCCGGACTAGCGAGAAGGTACGAGCAGTACTTC
>TRBV11-3|.|TRBJ2-1|TRBD2
CASSVGGSGSQFF
TGTGCCAGCAGCGTAGGAGGGAGCGGGAGTCAGTTCTTC
>TRBV28|.|TRBJ2-7|TRBD2
CASSPRGSSGAHPYEQYF
TGTGCCAGCAGTCCCCGCGGTAGTAGCGGGGCACACCCCTACGAGCAGTACTTC
>TRBV9|.|TRBJ2-2|.
CASSVGETGELFF
TGTGCCAGCAGCGTAGGGGAGACCGGGGAGCTGTTTTTT
>TRBV28|.|TRBJ1-4|TRBD1
CASSPFPTGPNEKLFF
TGTGCCAGCAGTCCTTTCCCGACAGGGCCAAATGAAAAACTGTTTTTT
>TRBV4-1|.|TRBJ1-3|.
CANSQEDSGTRGSGNTIYF
TGCGCCAACAGCCAAGAGGACTCCGGGACAAGGGGCTCTGGAAACACCATATATTTT
>TRBV29-1|.|TRBJ2-1|.
CSVEDGRYNEQFF
TGCAGCGTTGAAGATGGTAGGTACAATGAGCAGTTCTTC
>TRBV5-5|.|TRBJ1-5|.
CASSGRTDSNQPQHF
TGTGCCAGCAGCGGACGGACGGATAGCAATCAGCCCCAGCATTTT
>TRBV27|.|TRBJ2-1|TRBD2
CASSLSGASYNEQFF
TGTGCCAGCAGTTTGAGCGGGGCCTCCTACAATGAGCAGTTCTTC
>TRBV29-1|few|TRBJ2-2|.
CSVGVVANTGELFF
TGCAGCGTTGGGGTCGTTGCGAACACCGGGGAGCTGTTTTTT
>TRBV11-2|.|TRBJ2-1|.
CASSGATEQFF
TGTGCCAGCAGCGGAGCGACGGAGCAGTTCTTC
>TRBV5-6|.|TRBJ2-6|.
CASSFLARIYSGANVLTF
TGTGCCAGCAGCTTTTTGGCTCGAATATACTCTGGGGCCAACGTCCTGACTTTC
>TRBV20-1|.|TRBJ2-5|.
CSASQETQYF
TGCAGTGCTAGCCAAGAGACCCAGTACTTC
>TRBV28|.|TRBJ2-1|TRBD2
CASSPLGSGRSNEQFF
TGTGCCAGCAGTCCTCTCGGTAGCGGGAGGTCGAATGAGCAGTTCTTC
>TRBV6-5|.|TRBJ2-5|TRBD2
CASSRLARQTQYF
TGTGCCAGCAGCAGACTAGCCAGGCAGACCCAGTACTTC
>TRBV2|.|TRBJ2-7|TRBD2
CASGGTSGSKYF
TGTGCCAGCGGGGGGACTAGCGGGAGTAAGTACTTC
>TRBV6-1|.|TRBJ1-2|.
CASSEMIGSKRNYGYTF
TGTGCCAGCAGTGAAATGATAGGAAGCAAAAGGAACTATGGCTACACCTTC
>TRBV7-6|.|TRBJ2-7|TRBD1
CASSPTGGTGSDEQYF
TGTGCCAGCAGTCCGACCGGGGGGACAGGGTCAGACGAGCAGTACTTC